Each of the 25 T cell receptor beta chains below was sequenced from the same sample in a study of T cell responses to AZD1222 COVID-19 vaccine. Sequencing used immunoSEQ multiplex PCR; TCRdb keeps in-frame clones, though not all of them. Of about 94,000 clones in the sample, roughly 88% were seen once. Specimen: peripheral blood, collected 28 days after the second AZD1222 dose. All receptors derive from an adult who received the AZD1222 COVID-19 vaccine.

This clone came up a few times. This chain joins TRBV29-1 and TRBJ2-2; D is uncertain. The CDR3 sequence is 16 residues long. Germline V CDR1 and CDR2: SQVTM, ANQGSEA. Trimming took off 5 bases at V and 6 bases at J, with 22 bases between the two ends. The CDR3 DNA follows: TGCAGCGTTCGGCTTCTGGGCAGCAGTGCGTCCGGGGAGCTGTTTTTT. Amino acid sequence: CSVRLLGSSASGELFF.

V is TRBV25-1 and J is TRBJ1-2; 7 nucleotides agree with TRBD1. The length of the CDR3 is 12 residues. In germline, CDR1 is MGHDK, CDR2 SYGVNS. Unmatched junction bases numbered 5, after V lost 8 bases and J lost 5 bases. Here the CDR3 DNA reads TGTGCCAGCCGCCGACAGGGATATGGCTACACCTTC. Translating gives CASRRQGYGYTF.

This chain links TRBV6-5 with TRBJ1-1, with D unresolved. Trimming shortened V by 0 bases and J by 4 bases, and 12 bases separated the two germline ends. Germline assignment: CDR1 MNHEY and CDR2 SVGAGI. This CDR3 region has 15 residues. The DNA for the CDR3 is TGTGCCAGCAGTTACTCAAAAGGGTACCGCACTGAAGCTTTCTTT. It codes for CASSYSKGYRTEAFF.

This chain connects TRBV10-3 to TRBJ2-7; D is unclear. The CDR3 loop spans 14 amino acids. Germline CDR1 and CDR2: ENHRY and SYGVKD. V shed 1 base and J shed 2 bases, with 9 bases lying between them. The CDR3 bases are TGTGCCATCAGTGAGTTAGGGAACCCCTACGAGCAGTACTTC. Its translation is CAISELGNPYEQYF.

This sequence joins TRBV12-5 and TRBJ2-5; D possibly corresponds to TRBD1 (5 bases). Looked up from germline, CDR1 is LGHNT and CDR2 is FRNRAP. The V end lost 1 base, the J end lost 12 bases, and 12 bases lay between the germline ends. The CDR3 sequence is 12 residues long. Here the CDR3 DNA reads TGTGCTAGTGGTTTGGAAAGGACGGACAAGTACTTC. Its protein is CASGLERTDKYF.

This rearrangement joins TRBV3-1 (or the pseudogene TRBV3-2) to TRBJ1-2, with D possibly being TRBD1 (6 bases). Looked up from germline, CDR1 is LGHDT and CDR2 is YNNKEL (reference sequence). Trimming took 0 bases from V and 14 from J, leaving 13 bases between them. The CDR3 sequence is 12 residues long. The CDR3 bases are TGTGCCAGCAGCCAAGAAGGGGGATCTGTTACCTTC. Translated: CASSQEGGSVTF.

The chain has TRBV9 and TRBJ2-1, with D maybe TRBD2 (5 bases). Germline V gene lookup returns CDR1 SGDLS and CDR2 YYNGEE. V was clipped by 3 bases and J by 0 bases, with 10 bases between them. The CDR3 runs 15 residues. The DNA for the CDR3 is TGTGCCAGCAGCGCCGGGGAAGGCTCCTACAATGAGCAGTTCTTC. It is translated as CASSAGEGSYNEQFF.

V gene TRBV29-1 combines with J gene TRBJ2-5, with D possibly being TRBD2 (6 bases). With 0 bases removed from V and 9 bases from J, the gap between germline ends came to 26 bases. This CDR3 contains 17 residues. Germline V lookup: CDR1 SQVTM, CDR2 ANQGSEA. CDR3 sequence: CSVEDHYGGVYQSAQYF. The CDR3 nucleotides are TGCAGCGTTGAAGATCACTACGGCGGGGTATACCAATCGGCCCAGTACTTC.

The chain carries TRBV27 and TRBJ2-7; perhaps TRBD1 as D (6 bases). CDR1 is MNHEY and CDR2 is SMNVEV in the germline V gene (reference sequence). This CDR3 is built from 17 residues. Deletions cut 5 bases from V and 2 bases from J, with 22 bases between. CDR3 coding DNA: TGTGCCAGCAGTACTCGGACAGACCTTCTAGTTCCCTACGAGCAGTACTTC. Amino acid sequence: CASSTRTDLLVPYEQYF.

This chain uses TRBV11-3 with TRBJ1-1; unclear D gene. The CDR3 has 13 amino acids. Germline assignment: CDR1 SGHNT and CDR2 YENEEA. V lost 1 base to trimming and J lost 5 bases, with 8 bases between them. CDR3 loop: CASSLGPGTEAFF. The CDR3 nucleotides are TGTGCCAGCAGCTTAGGCCCCGGGACTGAAGCTTTCTTT.

This rearrangement joins TRBV6-5 to TRBJ1-2, with unresolved D. V was trimmed by 8 bases and J by 0 bases, leaving 13 bases between them. The CDR3 loop spans 14 amino acids. Germline assignment: CDR1 MNHEY and CDR2 SVGAGI. CDR3 in amino acids: CASYNSRTNYGYTF. CDR3 bases: TGTGCCAGCTATAACAGCCGGACTAACTATGGCTACACCTTC.

The CDR3 DNA reads TGTGCCAGCGGACAGGGGGCAGGCCTCTATGGCTACACCTTC. It translates to CASGQGAGLYGYTF. This chain links TRBV6-5 with TRBJ1-2; 11 positions match TRBD1. The CDR3 has 14 amino acids. The germline V gene encodes CDR1 MNHEY and CDR2 SVGAGI. The trim removed 8 bases at V and 4 bases at J, leaving 6 bases unmatched.

This clone occurred once. CDR3 sequence (DNA): TGTGCCAGCAGTGACCCCCTGGGACAGCTTACCTACTCCTATAATTCACCCCTCCACTTT. Translating it yields CASSDPLGQLTYSYNSPLHF. The genes are TRBV6-4 and TRBJ1-6; TRBD1 aligns across 7 bases. Germline V gene data show CDR1 as MRHNA and CDR2 as SNTAGT. With 2 bases clipped from V and 0 bases from J, the junction kept 13 bases outside the gene matches. The CDR3 is made up of 20 amino acids.

The chain carries TRBV4-3 and TRBJ2-5; a weak D match, TRBD1 (6 bases). V was trimmed by 1 base and J by 0 bases, leaving 9 bases between them. The CDR3 totals 15 residues. Germline-derived CDR1 and CDR2 are LGHNA and YSLEER. The CDR3 bases are TGCGCCAGCAGCCAAGGGGGGCGGTACCAAGAGACCCAGTACTTC. This translates into CASSQGGRYQETQYF.

The rearrangement links TRBV5-4 to TRBJ2-1; 7 bases line up with TRBD1. Germline V gene lookup returns CDR1 SGHNT and CDR2 YYREEE (reference sequence). The CDR3 is made up of 18 amino acids. V shed 1 base and J 0 bases; nucleotides not matched to a gene: 10. In DNA form, the CDR3 reads TGTGCCAGCAGCTTGAGGCAGGGGGAGTTTAGCTCCTACAATGAGCAGTTCTTC. It codes for CASSLRQGEFSSYNEQFF. Supplemented by reference TRBV5-4 and TRBJ2-1, the full variable domain reads ETGVTQSPTHLIKTRGQQVTLRCSSQSGHNTVSWYQQALGQGPQFIFQYYREEENGRGNFPPRFSGLQFPNYSSELNVNALELDDSALYLCASSLRQGEFSSYNEQFFGPGTRLTVL.

The V call is TRBV7-6, the J call TRBJ2-5, with a tentative D call TRBD2 (6 bases). The CDR3 is 15 residues long. The V and J ends lost 3 bases and 4 bases respectively, with 15 bases between them. The V gene's germline CDR1 is SGHVS and CDR2 FNYEAQ. CDR3 sequence (DNA): TGTGCCAGCAGCTTTGGAGGGGTGGAAGGAGAGACCCAGTACTTC. Amino acids: CASSFGGVEGETQYF. The full variable domain, its missing parts supplied by reference TRBV7-6 and TRBJ2-5, is GAGVSQSPRYKVTKRGQDVALRCDPISGHVSLYWYRQALGQGPEFLTYFNYEAQQDKSGLPNDRFSAERPEGSISTLTIQRTEQRDSAMYRCASSFGGVEGETQYFGPGTRLLVL.

This chain joins TRBV3-1 (or the pseudogene TRBV3-2) and TRBJ2-5; TRBD1 might be the D (6 bases). CDR1 LGHDT and CDR2 YNNKEL come from the germline V gene (reference sequence). The CDR3 loop spans 14 amino acids. Trimming shortened V by 0 bases and J by 3 bases, and 8 bases separated the two germline ends. The CDR3 here is CASSQENREETQYF. CDR3 nucleotides: TGTGCCAGCAGCCAAGAGAACAGGGAAGAGACCCAGTACTTC.

V is TRBV10-3 and J is TRBJ2-1; possible D gene TRBD2, 5 bases. The CDR3 has 12 amino acids. Germline CDR1 is ENHRY and CDR2 is SYGVKD. The V gene lost 10 bases and the J gene lost 8 bases, with 15 bases spanning the gap. DNA of the CDR3: TGTGCCACGAACCGGGGTGCCGATGAGCAGTTCTTC. Amino acids: CATNRGADEQFF.

The V gene is TRBV6-5, the J gene TRBJ2-5, with D perhaps TRBD1 or TRBD2 (6 bases each). The V end lost 2 bases, the J end lost 4 bases, and 11 bases lay between the germline ends. The germline CDR1 and CDR2 sequences are MNHEY and SVGAGI. The length of the CDR3 is 14 residues. CDR3 protein: CASSYGGGSETQYF. Written as DNA, the CDR3 is TGTGCCAGCAGTTACGGAGGGGGTTCAGAGACCCAGTACTTC.

The chain has TRBV6-5 and TRBJ1-2, with D perhaps TRBD1 (6 bases). The CDR3 has 14 residues. Germline lookup yields CDR1 MNHEY and CDR2 SVGAGI. V lost 8 bases and J 0 bases, leaving 13 bases between the germline ends. DNA for the CDR3: TGTGCCAGCTTACAGGGAGCAGCTAACTATGGCTACACCTTC. It specifies CASLQGAANYGYTF.

The chain links TRBV5-1 to TRBJ2-3, with D possibly being TRBD1 or TRBD2 (5 bases each). CDR1 and CDR2 (germline): SGHRS, YFSETQ. The CDR3 is made up of 15 amino acids. V was clipped by 1 base and J by 0 bases, with 9 bases between them. CDR3 region: CASSLWGSSTDTQYF. As DNA, the CDR3 is TGCGCCAGCAGCTTGTGGGGGTCCAGCACAGATACGCAGTATTTT.

V is TRBV7-9 and J is TRBJ1-1, with unresolved D. CDR3 length equals 15 residues. The ends were cut back, 5 bases at V and 4 bases at J, with 17 bases in the middle. Germline V gives CDR1 SEHNR, CDR2 FQNEAQ (reference sequence). The CDR3 region has the DNA TGTGCCAGCAGCCTCCAGACTTGGTGGGGCACTGAAGCTTTCTTT. It codes for CASSLQTWWGTEAFF. The full variable domain, in which reference TRBV7-9 and TRBJ1-1 provide the parts outside the CDR3, is DTGVSQNPRHKITKRGQNVTFRCDPISEHNRLYWYRQTLGQGPEFLTYFQNEAQLEKSRLLSDRFSAERPKGSFSTLEIQRTEQGDSAMYLCASSLQTWWGTEAFFGQGTRLTVV.

The chain employs TRBV30 and TRBJ2-7; tentative D call: TRBD1 (5 bases). Germline V gene lookup returns CDR1 GTSNPN and CDR2 SVGIG (reference sequence). V shed 3 bases and J shed 2 bases, with 8 bases lying between them. This CDR3 has 12 amino acids. This CDR3 is CAWRTDTYEQYF. The CDR3, as DNA: TGTGCCTGGAGGACAGATACCTACGAGCAGTACTTC.

Concerning this clone: Other DNA sequences in this specimen translate into the identical CDR3. CDR3 in amino acids: CASSRTSSYEQYF. The CDR3 DNA reads as TGTGCCAGCAGTAGGACTAGTTCCTACGAGCAGTACTTC. This chain uses TRBV6-5 with TRBJ2-7, with 7 bases matching TRBD2. The CDR3 spans 13 residues. The trim removed 5 bases at V and 1 base at J, leaving 2 bases unmatched. The germline CDR1 and CDR2 sequences are MNHEY and SVGAGI.

The chain combines TRBV5-5 with TRBJ2-7, with 7 nucleotides matching TRBD1. CDR3 size: 16 residues. Unmatched junction bases numbered 13, after V lost 4 bases and J lost 3 bases. Germline V gene sequence: CDR1 SGHKS, CDR2 YYEKEE (reference sequence). CDR3 sequence (DNA): TGTGCCAGCAGCCTAAGGGGGCAGGGGGTAAACTACGAGCAGTACTTC. Residues: CASSLRGQGVNYEQYF.